The 24 T cell receptor beta chains given below trace back to one sample, sequenced in a study of glioma-infiltrating T cells after dendritic cell vaccination (TCRdb year 2016). Preparation of the library involved the immunoSEQ multiplex PCR assay. TCRdb provides this immuneACCESS table in a form limited to in-frame rearrangements. Some clones are lacking; in checked studies, under half of them reflect an unresolved V gene, and why the rest are absent is not known. The sample records around 72,000 clones, under 90% of which are singletons. Jointly, the top ten make up roughly 7.7% of the sample. The sample in question was blood, obtained before dendritic cell vaccination. Receptors were obtained from a human donor with glioblastoma.

The J gene is TRBJ1-6, the V gene TRBV11-2, with D unclear. In germline, CDR1 is SGHAT, CDR2 FQNNGV. Deletions cut 1 base from V and 7 bases from J, with 5 bases between. This CDR3 region has 13 residues. The CDR3 loop is CASSLATNSPLHF. CDR3 coding DNA: TGTGCCAGCAGCTTAGCTACCAATTCACCCCTCCACTTT.

V usage is TRBV7-8 and J usage is TRBJ2-7; the match to TRBD1 covers 8 bases. This CDR3 contains 14 residues. CDR1 and CDR2 (germline): SGHVS, FQNEAQ. V was pared by 5 bases and J by 7 bases, with 10 bases of the junction left unmatched. Here the CDR3 DNA reads TGTGCCAGCAGCCAGACAGGGGTTCGGGCGGAGCAGTACTTC. It translates to CASSQTGVRAEQYF.

The chain carries TRBV6-1 and TRBJ2-4; weak D call: TRBD2 (6 bases). Germline V gene lookup returns CDR1 MNHNS and CDR2 SASEGT. Trimming removed 4 bases at V and 6 bases at J, with 19 bases between. There are 16 residues in the CDR3. CDR3 coding DNA: TGTGCCAGCAGTGTGTTCGGGGCGGGGACCACAAACATTCAGTACTTC. The encoded protein is CASSVFGAGTTNIQYF.

This clone was counted between two and nine times. V and J are TRBV21-1 and TRBJ2-2; TRBD1, as called in the table, went unchecked against the DNA. TRBV21-1 is reported as a pseudogene. The CDR3 totals 18 residues. In DNA form, the CDR3 reads TGTGCCAGCAGCATCGTTAAGAGGGGGACAGCAAACACCGGGGAGCTGTTTTTT. It specifies CASSIVKRGTANTGELFF.

This sequence joins TRBV7-2 and TRBJ2-4; the D gene is possibly TRBD1 (5 bases). Trimming shortened V by 1 base and J by 0 bases, and 10 bases separated the two germline ends. CDR3 length: 16 amino acids. Germline V gives CDR1 SGHTA, CDR2 FQGNSA. The CDR3: CASSLVPGLAKNIQYF. The CDR3 coding sequence is TGTGCCAGCAGCTTAGTGCCAGGGTTAGCCAAAAACATTCAGTACTTC.

The chain uses TRBV5-4 and TRBJ1-3; possibly TRBD1 for D (6 bases). The CDR3 sequence is 14 residues long. The V end lost 4 bases, the J end lost 6 bases, and 14 bases lay between the germline ends. CDR1 and CDR2 (germline): SGHNT, YYREEE (reference sequence). The CDR3 region is CASSQAGTPNTIYF. CDR3 DNA: TGTGCCAGCAGCCAAGCCGGGACACCAAACACCATATATTTT. Together with reference TRBV5-4 and TRBJ1-3, the CDR3 gives the full variable domain: ETGVTQSPTHLIKTRGQQVTLRCSSQSGHNTVSWYQQALGQGPQFIFQYYREEENGRGNFPPRFSGLQFPNYSSELNVNALELDDSALYLCASSQAGTPNTIYFGEGSWLTVV.

This clone was counted a few times. The chain recombines TRBV7-8 with TRBJ1-2, with 7 bases identical to TRBD1. This CDR3 is 15 amino acids long. Per germline, CDR1 SGHVS and CDR2 FQNEAQ. V was pared by 4 bases and J by 3 bases, with 8 bases of the junction left unmatched. The CDR3, as DNA: TGTGCCAGCAGCTACAGCCGACAGGGCCACTATGGCTACACCTTC. Its translation is CASSYSRQGHYGYTF.

The rearrangement links TRBV5-4 to TRBJ2-7, with 7 bases that match TRBD1. The CDR3 runs to 15 residues. Per germline, CDR1 SGHNT and CDR2 YYREEE (reference sequence). V dropped 0 bases and J dropped 0; count of bases not matched to a gene: 3. CDR3 DNA sequence: TGTGCCAGCAGCTTGGGACAGGGACCCTCCTACGAGCAGTACTTC. This codes for CASSLGQGPSYEQYF. Variable domain in full (rest from reference TRBV5-4 and TRBJ2-7): ETGVTQSPTHLIKTRGQQVTLRCSSQSGHNTVSWYQQALGQGPQFIFQYYREEENGRGNFPPRFSGLQFPNYSSELNVNALELDDSALYLCASSLGQGPSYEQYFGPGTRLTVT.

The V gene is TRBV29-1, the J gene TRBJ2-1; no clear D. V was cut by 4 bases and J by 0 bases, with 7 bases left in between. CDR3 size: 13 residues. Germline CDR1 SQVTM, CDR2 ANQGSEA. CDR3 nucleotide sequence: TGCAGCGTTGTTAGGAGCTCCTACAATGAGCAGTTCTTC. This encodes CSVVRSSYNEQFF.

V and J are TRBV7-9 and TRBJ2-3, with 10 bases fitting TRBD2. Trimming took 5 bases from V and 6 from J; bases not matched to a gene: 8. Germline CDR1 and CDR2: SEHNR and FQNEAQ (reference sequence). CDR3 size: 15 residues. CDR3 loop: CASSLQRGGGDTQYF. The CDR3 bases are TGTGCCAGCAGCCTCCAGCGGGGGGGAGGGGATACGCAGTATTTT.

The table lists this clone with a count of one. This chain connects TRBV4-1 to TRBJ2-1; possibly TRBD1 or TRBD2 for D (5 bases each). V gave up 7 bases and J gave up 0 bases, with 13 bases separating them. The germline gives CDR1 MGHRA, CDR2 YSYEKL. The CDR3 totals 15 residues. CDR3 nucleotides: TGCGCCAGCACCCGAGACAGCGGCTCCTACAATGAGCAGTTCTTC. Amino acids: CASTRDSGSYNEQFF.

This clone was seen at least ten times. The V and J genes are TRBV5-6 and TRBJ1-1, with 9 bases identical to TRBD1. The V gene end was trimmed by 5 bases and the J gene end by 6 bases; junction bases not matched to a gene: 11. The CDR3 sequence is 15 residues long. Per the germline V gene, CDR1 is SGHDT and CDR2 is YYEEEE. The CDR3 DNA sequence: TGTGCCAGCAGGGATGGAGGACAGGGGAGACCTGAAGCTTTCTTT. Translating it yields CASRDGGQGRPEAFF.

This clone has only one observation. The chain's CDR3 is CASSLTSGVGTNEKLFF. The CDR3 DNA follows: TGTGCCAGCAGTCTTACCTCAGGGGTCGGAACTAATGAAAAACTGTTTTTT. The V gene is TRBV14, the J gene TRBJ1-4; weak D call: TRBD1 (6 bases). V gave up 6 bases and J gave up 1 base, with 18 bases separating them. Germline V CDR1 and CDR2: SGHDN, FVKESK. This CDR3 is built from 17 residues.

This chain connects TRBV19 to TRBJ1-5; D gene ambiguous. V was trimmed by 3 bases and J by 7 bases, leaving 7 bases between them. CDR3 size: 12 residues. Germline values: CDR1 LNHDA, CDR2 SQIVND (reference sequence). CDR3 sequence reads: CASSIRFQPQHF. The CDR3 DNA reads as TGTGCCAGTAGTATCAGGTTCCAGCCCCAGCATTTT.

CDR3 DNA: TGTGCCAGCAGGCAGGGTTCTGAAGCTTTCTTT. Its translation: CASRQGSEAFF. The rearrangement uses TRBV7-3 and TRBJ1-1, with D perhaps TRBD1 (5 bases). Trimming removed 6 bases from V and 6 bases from J, with 8 bases in between. CDR1 is SGHTA and CDR2 is FQGTGA in the germline V gene. This CDR3 has 11 residues.

V and J are TRBV5-1 and TRBJ1-2; a possible D gene is TRBD1 (6 bases). This CDR3 comprises 14 residues. Germline CDR1 SGHRS, CDR2 YFSETQ. V was trimmed by 2 bases and J by 3 bases, leaving 11 bases between them. Written as DNA, the CDR3 is TGCGCCAGCAGCTTACAGGGAGTTGACTATGGCTACACCTTC. Protein product: CASSLQGVDYGYTF.

The chain uses TRBV25-1 and TRBJ1-1; TRBD1 agrees at 8 bases. J lost 4 bases, V lost 4 bases, and 5 bases had no gene match. This CDR3 region has 14 residues. Germline CDR1 MGHDK, CDR2 SYGVNS. The CDR3 reads CASSGGQGPTEAFF. CDR3 in DNA: TGTGCCAGCAGTGGAGGACAGGGCCCCACTGAAGCTTTCTTT.

The V call is TRBV2, the J call TRBJ2-1; D may be TRBD1 (5 bases). This CDR3 region has 15 residues. Trimming stripped 5 bases from V and 1 base from J, with 12 bases between. Germline V gene lookup returns CDR1 SNHLY and CDR2 FYNNEI. The DNA of the CDR3 is TGTGCCAGCAGTTTACAGGACCCATCCTACAATGAGCAGTTCTTC. It yields the protein CASSLQDPSYNEQFF.

The chain links TRBV6-5 to TRBJ1-1; a weak D match, TRBD1 (6 bases). The V and J ends lost 6 bases and 1 base respectively, with 15 bases between them. Germline lookup yields CDR1 MNHEY and CDR2 SVGAGI. The CDR3 spans 15 residues. DNA for the CDR3: TGTGCCAGCAGGATTTACAGGGACCGGAACACTGAAGCTTTCTTT. Translated: CASRIYRDRNTEAFF.

The genes are TRBV2 and TRBJ2-7; 8 bases agree with TRBD1. Germline V gene lookup returns CDR1 SNHLY and CDR2 FYNNEI. V shed 3 bases and J 3 bases; nucleotides not matched to a gene: 4. The CDR3 sequence is 14 residues long. CDR3 coding DNA: TGTGCCAGCAGTGAGGCGGACAGGGACTACGAGCAGTACTTC. This translates into CASSEADRDYEQYF.

V gene TRBV6-5 combines with J gene TRBJ1-2, with 12 bases fitting TRBD1. Trimming at V came to 6 bases and at J to 13 bases, leaving 6 bases not matched to a gene. CDR3 length: 12 amino acids. Looked up from germline, CDR1 is MNHEY and CDR2 is SVGAGI. CDR3 nucleotides: TGTGCCAGCAGCCGGGGACAGGGGGCGATCACCTTC. Translated: CASSRGQGAITF.

The chain employs TRBV6-1 and TRBJ1-1; no reliable D call. CDR1 MNHNS and CDR2 SASEGT come from the germline V gene. V was pared by 0 bases and J by 3 bases, with 11 bases between. The CDR3 runs 15 residues. Here the CDR3 reads CASSEAQGLDTEAFF. The DNA of the CDR3 is TGTGCCAGCAGTGAAGCTCAAGGACTGGACACTGAAGCTTTCTTT.

The chain uses TRBV10-3 and TRBJ1-6; tentatively, D is TRBD1 (5 bases). V was shortened by 3 bases and J by 5 bases, with 8 bases between the two germline ends. Germline assignment: CDR1 ENHRY and CDR2 SYGVKD. The CDR3 length is 14 residues. Here the CDR3 reads CAISDVRDNSPLHF. The CDR3 region has the DNA TGTGCCATCAGTGATGTCAGGGATAATTCACCCCTCCACTTT.

V is TRBV5-6 and J is TRBJ2-1; D is ambiguous. Trimming left V 0 bases short and J 5 bases short, with 12 bases between. Germline CDR1 SGHDT, CDR2 YYEEEE. This CDR3 is built from 15 residues. The CDR3 spells CASSLGHSQNNEQFF. The CDR3 nucleotides are TGTGCCAGCAGCTTGGGTCACAGTCAGAACAATGAGCAGTTCTTC.